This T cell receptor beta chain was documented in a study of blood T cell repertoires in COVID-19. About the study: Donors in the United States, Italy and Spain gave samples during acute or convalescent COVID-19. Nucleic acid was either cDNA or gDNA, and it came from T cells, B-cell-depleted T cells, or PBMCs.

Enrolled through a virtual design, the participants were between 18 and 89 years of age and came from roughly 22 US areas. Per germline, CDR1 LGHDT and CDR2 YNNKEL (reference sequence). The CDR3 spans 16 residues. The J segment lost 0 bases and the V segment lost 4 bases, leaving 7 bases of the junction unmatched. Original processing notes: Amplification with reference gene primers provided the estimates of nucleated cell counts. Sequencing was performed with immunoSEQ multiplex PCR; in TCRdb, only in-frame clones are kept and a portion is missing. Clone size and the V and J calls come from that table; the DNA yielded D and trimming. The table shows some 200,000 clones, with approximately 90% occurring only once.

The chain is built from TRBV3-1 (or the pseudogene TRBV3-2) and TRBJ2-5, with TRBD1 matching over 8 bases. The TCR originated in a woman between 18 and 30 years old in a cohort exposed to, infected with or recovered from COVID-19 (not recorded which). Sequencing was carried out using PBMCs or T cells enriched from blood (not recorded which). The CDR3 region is CASSLENRGYQETQYF. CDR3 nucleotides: TGTGCCAGCAGCCTTGAGAACAGGGGGTACCAAGAGACCCAGTACTTC.